The 16 T cell receptor beta chains reported below all come from one sample, sequenced in a study of T-cell reconstitution after alpha-beta-depleted transplantation in children. Unique molecular identifiers featured in how the TCRbeta library was prepared. TCRdb re-analysed the PCR reads in MiXCR, keeping a single row per CDR3 protein. In the table there are some 43,000 distinct CDR3 sequences, 7.5% to 10% of which are singletons. The sample was PBMCs, mostly from graft donor cells, taken 60 days after TCRalphabeta/CD19-depleted stem cell transplant. Source of these receptors: a male patient aged 2 to 10 who had a stem cell transplant for chronic granulomatous disease, so the T cells may come from the graft donor.

Ten or more counts support this clonotype. The genes are TRBV9 and TRBJ2-3; possibly TRBD2 for D (6 bases). V was shortened by 6 bases and J by 2 bases, with 19 bases between the two germline ends. CDR1 is SGDLS and CDR2 is YYNGEE in the germline V gene. This CDR3 has 16 residues. CDR3 amino acids: CASNQQAGTTTDTQYF. The CDR3, as DNA: TGTGCCAGCAACCAGCAAGCGGGCACAACCACAGATACGCAGTATTTT.

In its sample, this clonotype is medium-sized (0.01 to 0.1%). V usage is TRBV10-3 and J usage is TRBJ2-3; 10 nucleotides line up with TRBD2. The length of the CDR3 is 14 residues. The J segment lost 2 bases and the V segment lost 10 bases, leaving 6 bases of the junction unmatched. Germline loops: CDR1 ENHRY, CDR2 SYGVKD. The CDR3 loop reads CASSTSGNTDTQYF. The CDR3 region has the DNA TGTGCCAGCTCTACTAGCGGGAACACAGATACGCAGTATTTT.

This clonotype was counted at least ten times. The chain joins TRBV18 to TRBJ2-1; the D is unclear. The CDR3 has 15 amino acids. The V and J ends lost 3 bases and 7 bases respectively, with 16 bases between them. Germline loops: CDR1 KGHSH, CDR2 LQKENI. Written as DNA, the CDR3 is TGTGCCAGCTCACCTCCTTCGTCCCCCGGGAATGAGCAGTTCTTC. The encoded protein is CASSPPSSPGNEQFF.

The J gene is TRBJ2-2, the V gene TRBV28, with D perhaps TRBD1 (5 bases). The CDR3 is 16 amino acids. Trimming cost V 5 bases and J 4 bases, with 17 bases left between them. Germline CDR1 is MDHEN and CDR2 is SYDVKM. The CDR3: CASSPYSQGFTGELFF. For the CDR3, the DNA is TGTGCCAGCAGTCCCTACTCCCAGGGTTTCACCGGGGAGCTGTTTTTT.

This clonotype was counted between two and nine times. The V gene is TRBV28, the J gene TRBJ1-2, with 11 bases matching TRBD1. From germline, CDR1 is MDHEN and CDR2 SYDVKM. This CDR3 is 15 amino acids long. V shed 5 bases, J shed 1 base, and the junction held 3 bases outside the gene matches. Written as DNA, the CDR3 is TGTGCCAGCAGTCAGGGGACAGGGGGTAACTATGGCTACACCTTC. It yields the protein CASSQGTGGNYGYTF.

This clonotype has a count of ten or more. This chain's CDR3 is CASSVVGGAGGNTIYF. The CDR3 nucleotides read TGTGCCAGCAGCGTAGTAGGAGGGGCAGGTGGAAACACCATATATTTT. The V and J genes are TRBV9 and TRBJ1-3, with D perhaps matching TRBD1 (5 bases). In germline, CDR1 is SGDLS, CDR2 YYNGEE. Trimming removed 0 bases from V and 3 bases from J, with 13 bases in between. CDR3 length: 16 amino acids. The full variable domain, rest sourced from reference TRBV9 and TRBJ1-3, is DSGVTQTPKHLITATGQRVTLRCSPRSGDLSVYWYQQSLDQGLQFLIQYYNGEERAKGNILERFSAQQFPDLHSELNLSSLELGDSALYFCASSVVGGAGGNTIYFGEGSWLTVV.

This clonotype showed up many times. J is TRBJ1-1 and V is TRBV7-9, with 7 bases fitting TRBD1. Germline CDR1 is SEHNR and CDR2 is FQNEAQ (reference sequence). The CDR3 is made up of 15 amino acids. V was clipped by 5 bases and J by 2 bases; unmatched bases: 8. CDR3 bases: TGTGCCAGCAGCCCGCGTGGGACAGTTAACACTGAAGCTTTCTTT. It encodes CASSPRGTVNTEAFF.

This clonotype came up many times. The chain has TRBV7-8 and TRBJ2-7; D could derive from TRBD1 or TRBD2 (5 bases each). Germline V gene sequence: CDR1 SGHVS, CDR2 FQNEAQ. With 1 base removed from V and 7 bases from J, the gap between germline ends came to 14 bases. The CDR3 consists of 14 residues. The CDR3 bases are TGTGCCAGCAGCTTAGTACAATGGGACGGGGAGCAGTACTTC. Its translation is CASSLVQWDGEQYF.

The chain employs TRBV20-1 and TRBJ2-1, with TRBD2 matching over 12 bases. This CDR3 region has 13 residues. Germline CDR1 and CDR2: DFQATT and SNEGSKA (reference sequence). With 2 bases clipped from V and 8 bases from J, the junction kept 1 base outside the gene matches. The CDR3 here is CSARTSGRYEQFF. As DNA, the CDR3 is TGCAGTGCTAGAACTAGCGGGAGGTATGAGCAGTTCTTC.

Many counts were recorded for this clonotype. The genes are TRBV28 and TRBJ2-3, with TRBD1 matching over 8 bases. Trimming at V came to 6 bases and at J to 1 base, leaving 3 bases not matched to a gene. The CDR3 runs 14 residues. The germline CDR1 and CDR2 sequences are MDHEN and SYDVKM. CDR3 sequence reads: CASRSTGGTDTQYF. The CDR3 nucleotides are TGTGCCAGCAGGTCGACAGGGGGCACAGATACGCAGTATTTT. The full variable domain, its missing parts supplied by reference TRBV28 and TRBJ2-3, is DVKVTQSSRYLVKRTGEKVFLECVQDMDHENMFWYRQDPGLGLRLIYFSYDVKMKEKGDIPEGYSVSREKKERFSLILESASTNQTSMYLCASRSTGGTDTQYFGPGTRLTVL.

This clonotype was detected ten times or more. Here the CDR3 DNA reads TGCAGTGGTAGGACCGGGAGCTACCCTTACGAGCAGTACTTC. Its protein is CSGRTGSYPYEQYF. The chain recombines TRBV20-1 with TRBJ2-7, with TRBD2 as a possible D gene (6 bases). CDR1 and CDR2 (germline): DFQATT, SNEGSKA (reference sequence). V was cut by 7 bases and J by 4 bases, with 20 bases left in between. The CDR3 contains 14 residues.

In its sample, this clonotype was seen many times. The chain recombines TRBV29-1 with TRBJ2-7, with 13 positions matching TRBD2. This CDR3 spans 13 amino acids. V gave up 6 bases and J gave up 5 bases; unmatched junction bases: 4. The germline V gene encodes CDR1 SQVTM and CDR2 ANQGSEA. The CDR3 region has the DNA TGCAGCGTAGGGACTAGCGGGATCGACGAGCAGTACTTC. It translates to CSVGTSGIDEQYF.

The chain carries TRBV7-3 and TRBJ2-1, with 7 bases lining up with TRBD2. Per the germline V gene, CDR1 is SGHTA and CDR2 is FQGTGA. The CDR3 is 15 residues long. The junction had 2 bases not matched to a gene; V was cut back by 0 bases and J by 3 bases. CDR3 sequence (DNA): TGTGCCAGCAGCTTAACGGGGGGGGACTACAATGAGCAGTTCTTC. This gives the protein CASSLTGGDYNEQFF.

The V and J genes are TRBV7-9 and TRBJ2-7; D remains unclear. Trimming removed 0 bases at V and 4 bases at J, with 19 bases between. The germline CDR1 and CDR2 sequences are SEHNR and FQNEAQ (reference sequence). The CDR3 contains 17 residues. CDR3 coding DNA: TGTGCCAGCAGCTTAGCTCGGTTAGGACCGGAACGTTACGAGCAGTACTTC. Encoded protein: CASSLARLGPERYEQYF.

In this sample, this clonotype turned up a few times. This chain uses TRBV7-9 with TRBJ2-6; D remains unclear. The CDR3 is made up of 15 amino acids. From germline, CDR1 is SEHNR and CDR2 FQNEAQ (reference sequence). Trimming stripped 1 base from V and 2 bases from J, with 6 bases between. For the CDR3, the DNA is TGTGCCAGCAGCTTAGAGGGCGCTGGGGCCAACGTCCTGACTTTC. It specifies CASSLEGAGANVLTF.

This clonotype has ten or more counts. The J gene is TRBJ2-5, the V gene TRBV5-1; 9 bases are shared with TRBD2. The trim removed 0 bases at V and 5 bases at J, leaving 2 bases unmatched. Per germline, CDR1 SGHRS and CDR2 YFSETQ. The CDR3 covers 14 residues. CDR3 amino acids: CASSLESGRETQYF. As DNA, the CDR3 is TGCGCCAGCAGCTTGGAGAGCGGGAGGGAGACCCAGTACTTC.